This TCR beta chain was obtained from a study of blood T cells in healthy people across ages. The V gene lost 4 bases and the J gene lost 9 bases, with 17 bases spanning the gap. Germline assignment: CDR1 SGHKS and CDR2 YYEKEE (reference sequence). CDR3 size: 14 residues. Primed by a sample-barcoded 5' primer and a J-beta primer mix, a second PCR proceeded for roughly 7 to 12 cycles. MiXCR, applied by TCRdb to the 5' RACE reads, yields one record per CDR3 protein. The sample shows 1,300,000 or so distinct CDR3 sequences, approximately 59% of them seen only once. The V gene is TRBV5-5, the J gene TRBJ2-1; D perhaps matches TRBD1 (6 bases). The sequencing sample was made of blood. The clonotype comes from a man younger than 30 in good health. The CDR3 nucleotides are TGTGCCAGCAGCCGGGGTCAGGGGAATATTGAGCAGTTCTTC. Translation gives CASSRGQGNIEQFF.